This TCR beta chain was sequenced for a study of PD-1 blockade in mismatch repair-deficient tumors. There are 14 residues in the CDR3. Trimming removed 6 bases from V and 8 bases from J, with 19 bases in between. Germline CDR1 is MDHEN and CDR2 is SYDVKM. As for time point: roughly 11-day in vitro stimulation with candidate neoantigen peptide 7. Mismatch repair deficiency was confirmed in all patients, by PCR or immunohistochemistry. A few pembrolizumab responders had their TCRs sequenced. An approximately 10-day in vitro culture was run per each of several reactive peptides. A no-peptide control culture served as baseline for clone fold changes. Points on this clone: Its antigen is not known.

Assay used: immunoSEQ multiplex PCR; TCRdb lists only in-frame clones, some missing. The sample shows nearly 9,000 clones, about 90% of them seen only once. This chain links TRBV28 with TRBJ1-2; D not resolved. The source material was cells cultured in vitro, sampled from a patient treated with pembrolizumab. This receptor was obtained from an adult with mismatch repair-deficient cancer. The CDR3 reads CASSFQAGAGGYTF. CDR3 DNA sequence: TGTGCCAGCAGCTTTCAGGCCGGCGCGGGAGGCTACACCTTC.